Below, 24 T cell receptor beta chains from the same sample are listed, as sequenced in a study of T cell clonality in common variable immunodeficiency. General study points: In common variable immunodeficiency, TCR beta chains reportedly carried fewer deletions and N-nucleotide insertions.

These receptors lack a known antigen. The assay was immunoSEQ multiplex PCR, and TCRdb's table has in-frame clones only and misses some. The profile covers 30,000 to 35,000 clones, none occurring a single time. Sequencing used peripheral blood mononuclear cells. These receptor sequences come from a human donor with common variable immunodeficiency.

With respect to this clone: The observed sequence ends 3 residues before the CDR3 terminus, with the missing tail filled in from the germline J gene. The chain combines TRBV7-9 with TRBJ1-6; 9 nucleotides match TRBD1. The CDR3 loop spans 15 amino acids. Germline CDR1 SEHNR, CDR2 FQNEAQ (reference sequence). V gave up 5 bases and J gave up 10 bases; unmatched junction bases: 9. The part of the CDR3 DNA that was read is TGTGCCAGCAGCCCAACAGGGGGCGGGAAATCACCC. It specifies CASSPTGGGKSP. The entire CDR3 protein reads CASSPTGGGKSPLHF.

Points on this clone: From the germline J gene comes the end of the CDR3, since the read stops 3 residues before it. The chain has TRBV20-1 and TRBJ2-7; 11 bases map to TRBD2. The CDR3 is 15 amino acids. The germline CDR1 and CDR2 sequences are DFQATT and SNEGSKA (reference sequence). Unmatched junction bases numbered 7, after V lost 5 bases and J lost 1 base. The CDR3: CSARYSGRASYEQYF. The DNA read from the CDR3 is TGCAGTGCTCGATATAGCGGGAGGGCATCCTACGAG.

Comments on this clone: The read ends 3 residues shy of where the CDR3 ends; the end is completed using the germline J gene. V gene TRBV11-3 combines with J gene TRBJ2-7; D might be TRBD1 (5 bases). In germline, CDR1 is SGHNT, CDR2 YENEEA. V was trimmed by 3 bases and J by 4 bases, leaving 13 bases between them. This CDR3 is 14 amino acids long. The CDR3 DNA, read in part, is TGTGCCAGCAGCTTGAAGGGGCCAGATTACGAG. This encodes CASSLKGPDYE. The CDR3 in its entirety is CASSLKGPDYEQYF. Looking up the rest from reference TRBV11-3 and TRBJ2-7 gives the full variable domain: EAGVVQSPRYKIIEKKQPVAFWCNPISGHNTLYWYLQNLGQGPELLIRYENEEAVDDSQLPKDRFSAERLKGVDSTLKIQPAELGDSAVYLCASSLKGPDYEQYFGPGTRLTVT.

This clone was seen a few times. With the read ending 3 residues before the CDR3 end, the germline J gene is used to fill in that end. The chain is built from TRBV2 and TRBJ1-3, with 7 nucleotides matching TRBD1. This CDR3 is 16 amino acids long. Germline CDR1 is SNHLY and CDR2 is FYNNEI. After removal of 0 bases from V and 4 bases from J, the junction contained 6 bases not matched to a gene. The sequenced part of the CDR3 DNA is TGTGCCAGCAGTGAAGCTCCCAGGGGGTCAGGAAACACC. Amino acids: CASSEAPRGSGNT. The entire CDR3 reads CASSEAPRGSGNTIYF.

This clone was detected many times. The observed sequence ends 3 residues before the CDR3 terminus, with the missing tail filled in from the germline J gene. This chain joins TRBV7-2 and TRBJ1-1, with a possible D match to TRBD1 (5 bases). Between the trimmed V and J ends, which lost 0 bases and 0 bases, there was a span of 8 bases. Germline V gene sequence: CDR1 SGHTA, CDR2 FQGNSA. The CDR3 length is 15 residues. The covered CDR3 bases are TGTGCCAGCAGCTTAGCTGGGGCCATGAACACTGAA. Residues: CASSLAGAMNTE. From start to end, the CDR3 is CASSLAGAMNTEAFF.

This clone was picked up a small number of times. The missing CDR3 end, 3 residues past where the read stops, is filled in from the germline J gene. The gene calls are TRBV7-3 and TRBJ2-6; maybe TRBD1 (5 bases). CDR3 length: 16 residues. V was cut by 3 bases and J by 0 bases, with 9 bases left in between. Looked up from germline, CDR1 is SGHTA and CDR2 is FQGTGA. The CDR3 DNA, read in part, is TGTGCCAGCAGCTTTTTCAGGGTCTCTGGGGCCAACGTC. Translating gives CASSFFRVSGANV. The full-length CDR3 reads as CASSFFRVSGANVLTF.

This clone has only a few counts. The read terminates 3 residues before the CDR3 end, so the remaining end is supplied by the germline J gene. The chain joins TRBV5-1 to TRBJ2-5; a weak D match, TRBD1 (5 bases). The CDR3 is 15 amino acids. V shed 0 bases and J shed 4 bases, with 13 bases lying between them. Germline CDR1 and CDR2: SGHRS and YFSETQ. CDR3 DNA (partial): TGCGCCAGCAGCTTGGCCTCAGGGCTGGGAGAGACC. It yields the protein CASSLASGLGET. The whole CDR3 protein reads CASSLASGLGETQYF.

This clone has more than one count but fewer than ten. The CDR3: CASKPLAASTDTQYF. The sequenced part of the CDR3 DNA is TGTGCCAGCAAGCCCTTAGCGGCTAGCACAGATACG. The chain recombines TRBV19 with TRBJ2-3; D is perhaps TRBD2 (6 bases). The read gets to within 3 residues of the CDR3 end, and the germline J gene fills in the rest. V was pared by 9 bases and J by 0 bases, with 16 bases between. Germline assignment: CDR1 LNHDA and CDR2 SQIVND (reference sequence). This CDR3 has 15 residues.

This clone came up many times. Coverage ceases 3 residues before the CDR3 finishes, and the germline J gene fills in the end. V is TRBV6-2 or TRBV6-3 and J is TRBJ1-6; a weak D match, TRBD1 (6 bases). The CDR3 loop spans 14 amino acids. V lost 7 bases and J lost 6, with 13 bases in between. The V gene's germline CDR1 is MNHEY and CDR2 SVGEGT. The DNA read from the CDR3 is TGTGCCAGCACCCCGGACAGCCTTAATTCACCC. Translated: CASTPDSLNSP. The entire CDR3 reads CASTPDSLNSPLHF.

This clone was seen many times. Incomplete CDR3 DNA: TGTGCCAGCAGCGACTACAGGGTGGGCACTGAA. Its protein product is CASSDYRVGTE. In full, the CDR3 is CASSDYRVGTEAFF. V gene TRBV7-9 combines with J gene TRBJ1-1; tentative D call: TRBD1 (6 bases). The read finishes 3 residues shy of the CDR3 end, and the germline J gene is used to complete it. Trimming cost V 5 bases and J 4 bases, with 14 bases left between them. The CDR3 runs 14 residues. The germline V gene has CDR1 SEHNR and CDR2 FQNEAQ (reference sequence).

As regards this clone: At one boundary the junction diverges from the germline segment, which might be a read error. The read halts 3 residues ahead of the CDR3 end, with the missing end drawn from the germline J gene. The chain couples TRBV7-9 to TRBJ1-1; no clear D. CDR1 and CDR2 (germline): SEHNR, FQNEAQ (reference sequence). The CDR3 covers 12 residues. The sequenced CDR3 bases are TGTTCCAGCAGCTTAGGTCACTATGAA. It specifies CSSSLGHYE. The full CDR3 sequence reads CSSSLGHYEAFF.

This clone has just a few counts. The read halts 3 residues ahead of the CDR3 end, with the missing end drawn from the germline J gene. The V gene is TRBV5-6, the J gene TRBJ2-5; no firm D call. This CDR3 region has 12 residues. CDR1 and CDR2 from the germline V gene are SGHDT and YYEEEE. V was cut by 4 bases and J by 0 bases, with 4 bases left in between. This CDR3 is CASSLYQETQYF. The part of the CDR3 DNA that was read is TGTGCCAGCAGCCTGTACCAAGAGACC.

A few counts support this clone. The read falls 3 residues short of the CDR3 end, and the missing part is taken from the germline J gene. The rearrangement uses TRBV7-9 and TRBJ1-5; the D gene is possibly TRBD1 (5 bases). The V end was cut by 10 bases, the J end by 7 bases, with 14 bases between. Germline V lookup: CDR1 SEHNR, CDR2 FQNEAQ (reference sequence). The CDR3 consists of 12 residues. CDR3 sequence: CATGRHKQPQHF. The sequenced CDR3 bases are TGTGCCACAGGGCGCCACAAGCAGCCC. Supplemented by reference TRBV7-9 and TRBJ1-5, the full variable domain reads DTGVSQNPRHKITKRGQNVTFRCDPISEHNRLYWYRQTLGQGPEFLTYFQNEAQLEKSRLLSDRFSAERPKGSFSTLEIQRTEQGDSAMYLCATGRHKQPQHFGDGTRLSIL.

The sample holds many counts of this clone. The missing CDR3 end, 3 residues past where the read stops, is filled in from the germline J gene. The chain has TRBV29-1 and TRBJ2-3; 8 nucleotides match TRBD2. The CDR3 has 14 amino acids. After removal of 6 bases from V and 1 base from J, the junction contained 6 bases not matched to a gene. The V gene's germline CDR1 is SQVTM and CDR2 ANQGSEA. The CDR3 reads CSVGLAGGTDTQYF. The sequenced CDR3 bases are TGCAGCGTCGGCCTAGCGGGTGGCACAGATACG.

At least ten counts were recorded for this clone. The CDR3 goes on 3 residues after the read ends, and that part is filled in from the germline J gene. This chain connects TRBV19 to TRBJ1-6, with TRBD1 matching 9 bases. J lost 8 bases, V lost 4 bases, and 3 bases had no gene match. From germline, CDR1 is LNHDA and CDR2 SQIVND (reference sequence). This CDR3 has 14 amino acids. This CDR3 is CASSTRTGDSPLHF. Partial CDR3 DNA: TGTGCCAGTAGTACGAGGACAGGGGATTCACCC. Full variable domain (outside the CDR3, taken from reference TRBV19 and TRBJ1-6): DGGITQSPKYLFRKEGQNVTLSCEQNLNHDAMYWYRQDPGQGLRLIYYSQIVNDFQKGDIAEGYSVSREKKESFPLTVTSAQKNPTAFYLCASSTRTGDSPLHFGNGTRLTVT.

Regarding this clone: The DNA ends 3 residues before the CDR3 does, and the rest of the CDR3 is filled in from the germline J gene. This chain connects TRBV20-1 to TRBJ2-5; 10 nucleotides line up with TRBD1. J lost 4 bases, V lost 0 bases, and 14 bases had no gene match. The CDR3 extends over 18 amino acids. The germline gives CDR1 DFQATT, CDR2 SNEGSKA (reference sequence). The CDR3 reads CSARDLGYRDRGTETQYF. The sequenced part of the CDR3 DNA is TGCAGTGCTAGAGACTTAGGCTACCGGGACAGGGGCACAGAGACC.

This clone was counted between two and nine times. From the germline J gene comes the end of the CDR3, since the read stops 3 residues before it. The chain carries TRBV7-6 and TRBJ1-1; no firm D call. Trimming removed 0 bases at V and 4 bases at J, with 12 bases between. The length of the CDR3 is 15 residues. Germline V CDR1 and CDR2: SGHVS, FNYEAQ. The CDR3 sequence is CASSLATRVGTEAFF. Incomplete CDR3 DNA: TGTGCCAGCAGCTTAGCCACCCGGGTGGGCACTGAA.

This clone was recorded at least ten times. The read gets to within 3 residues of the CDR3 end, and the germline J gene fills in the rest. V is TRBV20-1 and J is TRBJ2-1; the D gene is possibly TRBD2 (5 bases). CDR3 size: 13 residues. Germline CDR1 reads DFQATT; CDR2 reads SNEGSKA (reference sequence). V was trimmed by 2 bases and J by 7 bases, leaving 12 bases between them. The covered CDR3 bases are TGCAGTGCTAGATCGCCGGGGTTTAATGAG. It translates to CSARSPGFNE. The entire CDR3 reads CSARSPGFNEQFF.

The table lists this clone with many counts. CDR3 residues: CASSYSGQHYEQYF. CDR3 DNA, as far as it was read: TGTGCCAGCAGTTACTCGGGACAGCACTACGAG. The chain has TRBV6-2 or TRBV6-3 and TRBJ2-7; 7 nucleotides agree with TRBD1. The read is 3 residues too short to cover the CDR3 end, so that end is filled in from the germline J gene. CDR3 length: 14 residues. Trimming removed 0 bases from V and 3 bases from J; junction bases left unmatched: 2. From germline, CDR1 is MNHEY and CDR2 SVGEGT.

This clone was detected ten times or more. The CDR3 is CAWSPGTSAYNEQFF. CDR3 DNA (partial): TGTGCCTGGAGTCCCGGGACTAGCGCTTACAATGAG. The chain links TRBV30 to TRBJ2-1; 10 bases align to TRBD2. The CDR3 goes on 3 residues after the read ends, and that part is filled in from the germline J gene. There are 15 residues in the CDR3. V trimming: 2 bases; J trimming: 4 bases; junction bases outside the gene matches: 5. Germline V lookup: CDR1 GTSNPN, CDR2 SVGIG (reference sequence).

This clone showed up just a few times. The read finishes 3 residues shy of the CDR3 end, and the germline J gene is used to complete it. This chain connects TRBV5-1 to TRBJ2-7, with TRBD1 as a possible D gene (7 bases). Per the germline V gene, CDR1 is SGHRS and CDR2 is YFSETQ. Trimming removed 4 bases from V and 0 bases from J, with 14 bases in between. There are 15 residues in the CDR3. The CDR3 sequence: CASSPRGRSSYEQYF. The covered CDR3 bases are TGCGCCAGCAGCCCCAGGGGGAGGAGCTCCTACGAG.

On this clone itself: Read coverage stops 3 residues before the CDR3 terminus; the germline J gene supplies the remainder. The rearrangement uses TRBV30 and TRBJ2-3, with TRBD2 identical over 12 bases. Per the germline V gene, CDR1 is GTSNPN and CDR2 is SVGIG (reference sequence). The CDR3 is 22 amino acids. V was clipped by 0 bases and J by 2 bases; unmatched bases: 21. CDR3 DNA, as far as it was read: TGTGCCTGGAGTGTGTTATTTCTATTCCAGCGGGCTAGCGGGAGGGCCACAGATACG. As protein: CAWSVLFLFQRASGRATDT. The entire CDR3 protein reads CAWSVLFLFQRASGRATDTQYF.

In this sample, this clone turned up many times. The CDR3 end is not reached by the read, which stops 3 residues before it; the germline J gene fills it in. This rearrangement joins TRBV29-1 to TRBJ2-2, with 9 bases matching TRBD2. The V and J ends lost 4 bases and 1 base, in that order; junction bases with no gene match: 4. This CDR3 comprises 15 residues. Germline lookup yields CDR1 SQVTM and CDR2 ANQGSEA. CDR3 residues: CSVAEAGGNTGELFF. CDR3 bases read: TGCAGCGTTGCCGAAGCGGGAGGGAACACCGGGGAG.

This clone was found a few times. The read halts 3 residues ahead of the CDR3 end, with the missing end drawn from the germline J gene. The rearrangement uses TRBV6-1 and TRBJ1-5; D ambiguous. Trimming took off 2 bases at V and 4 bases at J, with 12 bases between the two ends. Germline loops: CDR1 MNHNS, CDR2 SASEGT. CDR3 length: 15 amino acids. CDR3 DNA, as far as it was read: TGTGCCAGCAGTGAATCTGGGCTTGGGAATCAGCCC. Protein: CASSESGLGNQP. The whole CDR3 protein is CASSESGLGNQPQHF.